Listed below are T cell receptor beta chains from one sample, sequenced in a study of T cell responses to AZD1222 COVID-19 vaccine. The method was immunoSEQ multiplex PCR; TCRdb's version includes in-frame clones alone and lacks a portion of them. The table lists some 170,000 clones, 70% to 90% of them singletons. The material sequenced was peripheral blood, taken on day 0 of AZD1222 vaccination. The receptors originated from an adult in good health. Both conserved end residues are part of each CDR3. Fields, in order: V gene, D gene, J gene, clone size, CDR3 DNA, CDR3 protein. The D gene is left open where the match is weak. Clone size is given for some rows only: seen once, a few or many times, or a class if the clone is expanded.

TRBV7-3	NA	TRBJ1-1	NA	TGTGCCAGCAGCTCGGACAGCCTGAACACTGAAGCTTTCTTT	CASSSDSLNTEAFF
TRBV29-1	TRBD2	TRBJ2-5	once	TGCAGCGTTTATAGGACTAGCGGACAAGAGACCCAGTACTTC	CSVYRTSGQETQYF
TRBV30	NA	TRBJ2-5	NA	TGTGCCTGGAGTGTACTTGGCGGTGAGACCCAGTACTTC	CAWSVLGGETQYF
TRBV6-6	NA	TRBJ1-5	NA	TGTGCCAGCAAGAAAAGTGGGAATAGCAATCAGCCCCAGCATTTT	CASKKSGNSNQPQHF
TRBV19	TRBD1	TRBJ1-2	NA	TGTGCCAGTAGTATAGAGGCCGCAGGGGGCAATGGCTACACCTTC	CASSIEAAGGNGYTF
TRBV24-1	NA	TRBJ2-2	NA	TGTGCCACGGGACGAAATTACGCGAACACCGGGGAGCTGTTTTTT	CATGRNYANTGELFF
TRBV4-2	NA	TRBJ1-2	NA	TGTGCCAGCAGCCAAGGCGCGGGACCGGACTATGGCTACACCTTC	CASSQGAGPDYGYTF
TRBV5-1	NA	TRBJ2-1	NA	TGCGCCAGCAGAGAGCGAGGGGGTGTCGAGGGTGAGCAGTTCTTC	CASRERGGVEGEQFF
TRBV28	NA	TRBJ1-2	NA	TGTGCCAGCAGTTTAGTTGGGGGGCACTTGTATGGCTACACCTTC	CASSLVGGHLYGYTF
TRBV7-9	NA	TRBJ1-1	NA	TGTGCCAGCAGCCTGAACACTGAAGCTTTCTTT	CASSLNTEAFF
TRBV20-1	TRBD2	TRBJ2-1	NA	TGCAGTGCTAGTACTAGCGGGGGAGCCTACAATGAGCAGTTCTTC	CSASTSGGAYNEQFF
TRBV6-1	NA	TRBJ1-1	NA	TGTGCCAGCAGCAAACGTACAGGGCCGAACACTGAAGCTTTCTTT	CASSKRTGPNTEAFF
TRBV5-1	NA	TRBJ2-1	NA	TGCGCCAGCAGCTTGGCCTCGTCAGACCGCTATTACAATGAGCAGTTCTTC	CASSLASSDRYYNEQFF
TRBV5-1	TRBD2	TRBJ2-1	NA	TGCGCCAGCAGCCCGACCCGACTAGCGGGGGGGCCCCTCTTC	CASSPTRLAGGPLF
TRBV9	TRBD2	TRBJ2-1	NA	TGTGCCAGCAGCGGGACTAGCGTCGCCTACAATGAGCAGTTCTTC	CASSGTSVAYNEQFF
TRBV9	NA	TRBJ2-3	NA	TGTGCCAGCAGCTCCAATGGGGCCAACTCAGATACGCAGTATTTT	CASSSNGANSDTQYF
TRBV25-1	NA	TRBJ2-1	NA	TGTGCCAGCAGTGGGTGGACTACCATCGATGAGCAGTTCTTC	CASSGWTTIDEQFF
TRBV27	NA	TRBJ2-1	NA	TGTGCCAGCAGTTTTTTGGGACATGTGACGTTCTTC	CASSFLGHVTFF
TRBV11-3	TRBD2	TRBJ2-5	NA	TGTGCCAGCAGCTCATCCGGACTAGCGGAAGAGACCCAGTACTTC	CASSSSGLAEETQYF
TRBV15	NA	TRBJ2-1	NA	TGTGCCACCAGCAGCACAGGGTCCAATGAGCAGTTCTTC	CATSSTGSNEQFF
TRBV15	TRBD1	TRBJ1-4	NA	TGTGCCACCAGCAGACCGGGACAGGGGGCAGTTGCTAATGAAAAACTGTTTTTT	CATSRPGQGAVANEKLFF
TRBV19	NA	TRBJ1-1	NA	TGTGCCAGTACAGATCCTGCTAGGGGGAGAACTGAAGCTTTCTTT	CASTDPARGRTEAFF
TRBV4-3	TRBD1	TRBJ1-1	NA	TGCGCCAGCAGCCGAGACAGGGGTTCTGAAGCTTTCTTT	CASSRDRGSEAFF
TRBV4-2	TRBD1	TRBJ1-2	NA	TGTGCCAGCAGCCTCGCCCCGGGACAGGGTCTTTCTAACTATGGCTACACCTTC	CASSLAPGQGLSNYGYTF
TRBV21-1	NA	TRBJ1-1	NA	TGTGCCAGCAGCAAGGTGTCTTCCAGGGGTCCCACCCCTATGAACACTGAAGCTTTCTTT	CASSKVSSRGPTPMNTEAFF
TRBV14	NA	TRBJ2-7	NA	TGTGCCAGCAGCCAACTAGCCGGGACATATTACGAGCAGTACTTC	CASSQLAGTYYEQYF
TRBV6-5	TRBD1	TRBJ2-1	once	TGTGCCAGCAGGGACAGGGGATACAATGAGCAGTTCTTC	CASRDRGYNEQFF
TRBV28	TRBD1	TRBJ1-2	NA	TGTGCCAGCAGTAAAGGACAGGGGGCGCCGGGGGGCTACACCTTC	CASSKGQGAPGGYTF
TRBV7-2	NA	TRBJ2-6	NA	TGTGCCAGCAGCTTAACCGTTTCCTCTGGGGCCAACGTCCTGACTTTC	CASSLTVSSGANVLTF
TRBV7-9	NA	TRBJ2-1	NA	TGTGCCAGCACCCCTCTGGGAGGCTCCTACAATGAGCAGTTCTTC	CASTPLGGSYNEQFF
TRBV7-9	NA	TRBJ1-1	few	TGTGCCAGCACCCTAGGGAACTCGGAGAACACTGAAGCTTTCTTT	CASTLGNSENTEAFF
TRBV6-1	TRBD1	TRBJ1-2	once	TGTGCCAGCAGCTTTGGACAGGGGATCTATGGCTACACCTTC	CASSFGQGIYGYTF
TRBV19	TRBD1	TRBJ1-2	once	TGTGCCAGTAGTATAGGGGACAGCAACTATGGCTACACCTTC	CASSIGDSNYGYTF
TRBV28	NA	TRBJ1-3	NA	TGTGCCAGCAGTTTATTGCGGGCAGACTCTGGAAACACCATATATTTT	CASSLLRADSGNTIYF
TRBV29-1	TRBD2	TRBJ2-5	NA	TGCAGCGGAAGGCGGGGGGAAGAGACCCAGTACTTC	CSGRRGEETQYF
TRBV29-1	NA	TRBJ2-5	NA	TGCAGCGTTGAAAGAGCGGTCCAAGAGACCCAGTACTTC	CSVERAVQETQYF
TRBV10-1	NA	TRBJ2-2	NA	TGCGCCAGCAGTGAAGTAGGACGGCTGAACACCGGGGAGCTGTTTTTT	CASSEVGRLNTGELFF
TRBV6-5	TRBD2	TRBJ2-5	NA	TGTGCCAGCAGTTACTCAACGGGAGGGCCGGGAGAGACCCAGTACTTC	CASSYSTGGPGETQYF
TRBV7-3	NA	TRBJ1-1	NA	TGTGCCAGCAGCCCCGGTAGAGGGAACACTGAAGCTTTCTTT	CASSPGRGNTEAFF
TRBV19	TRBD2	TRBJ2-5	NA	TGTGCCAGTAGTACAGGGACTAGCGGGGGGGCCAGGGAGACCCAGTACTTC	CASSTGTSGGARETQYF
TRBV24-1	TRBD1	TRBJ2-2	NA	TGTGCCACCAGTGATGTCCCGGGACAGGGGACCACCGGGGAGCTGTTTTTT	CATSDVPGQGTTGELFF
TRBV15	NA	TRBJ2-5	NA	TGTGCCACCAGCAGAGGGCAAAATTCGGGAGACGAGACCCAGTACTTC	CATSRGQNSGDETQYF
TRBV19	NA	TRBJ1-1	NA	TGTGCCAGTAGTGACCGTAAGGACACTGAAGCTTTCTTT	CASSDRKDTEAFF
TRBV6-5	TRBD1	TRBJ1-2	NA	TGTGCCAGCAGCCAGGGGGCGTCTGGCTACACCTTC	CASSQGASGYTF
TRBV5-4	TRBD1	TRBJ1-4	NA	TGTGCCAGCAGCTTGGCGGGACAGGGGGCAAATGAAAAACTGTTTTTT	CASSLAGQGANEKLFF
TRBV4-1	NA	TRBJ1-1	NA	TGCGCCAGCAGCACTTCAGCGACGAACACTGAAGCTTTCTTT	CASSTSATNTEAFF
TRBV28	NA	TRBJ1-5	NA	TGTGCCAGCAGTTTCAGGCAGCCCCAGCATTTT	CASSFRQPQHF
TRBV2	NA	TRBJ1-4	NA	TGTGCCAGCAGTTTCGGCAGCCCTAATGAAAAACTGTTTTTT	CASSFGSPNEKLFF
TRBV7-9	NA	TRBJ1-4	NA	TGTGCCAGCAGCCCAGTGGGTAATGAAAAACTGTTTTTT	CASSPVGNEKLFF